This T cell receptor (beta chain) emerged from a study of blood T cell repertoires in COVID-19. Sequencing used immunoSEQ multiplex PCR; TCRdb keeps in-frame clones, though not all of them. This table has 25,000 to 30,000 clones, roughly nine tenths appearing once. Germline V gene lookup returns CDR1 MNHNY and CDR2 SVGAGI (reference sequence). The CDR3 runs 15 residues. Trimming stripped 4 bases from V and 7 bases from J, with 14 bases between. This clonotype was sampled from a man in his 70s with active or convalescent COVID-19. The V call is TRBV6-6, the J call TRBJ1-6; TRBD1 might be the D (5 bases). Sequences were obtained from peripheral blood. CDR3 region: CASSSREGFNSPLHF. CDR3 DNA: TGTGCCAGCAGTTCCAGGGAAGGATTCAATTCACCCCTCCACTTT.